This entry lists 20 T cell receptor beta chains sequenced from one sample in a study of blood T cell repertoires in COVID-19. Method: immunoSEQ multiplex PCR; TCRdb's copy keeps in-frame clones and lacks some. Of tens of thousands of clones listed, 84% are singletons. Specimen: peripheral blood. The source of these receptors is a man in his forties or fifties with acute or convalescent COVID-19.

This chain joins TRBV6-2 or TRBV6-3 and TRBJ2-7; 13 nucleotides match TRBD2. The CDR3 totals 15 residues. CDR1 is MNHEY and CDR2 is SVGEGT in the germline V gene. Trimming took 6 bases from V and 4 from J; bases not matched to a gene: 6. This CDR3 is CASSPGLAGAYEQYF. CDR3 DNA sequence: TGTGCCAGCAGCCCAGGACTAGCGGGAGCGTACGAGCAGTACTTC.

The chain carries TRBV6-5 and TRBJ2-5, with unresolved D. The CDR3 spans 11 residues. Trimming removed 6 bases at V and 2 bases at J, with 4 bases between. Germline assignment: CDR1 MNHEY and CDR2 SVGAGI. The CDR3 region has the DNA TGTGCCAGCAGCTCTCAAGAGACCCAGTACTTC. Encoded protein: CASSSQETQYF.

This chain connects TRBV7-9 to TRBJ2-7; 9 bases are shared with TRBD1. The CDR3 has 19 amino acids. Trimming took 5 bases from V and 0 from J; bases not matched to a gene: 17. Germline CDR1 is SEHNR and CDR2 is FQNEAQ (reference sequence). CDR3 sequence: CASSPSPGQGLGSSYEQYF. The CDR3 DNA reads as TGTGCCAGCAGCCCCTCTCCGGGACAGGGACTGGGGAGCTCCTACGAGCAGTACTTC.

V is TRBV5-6 and J is TRBJ1-2; perhaps TRBD1 as D (5 bases). The germline V and J ends were trimmed by 1 base and 8 bases, with 24 bases remaining between them. In germline, CDR1 is SGHDT, CDR2 YYEEEE. The CDR3 has 17 amino acids. CDR3 nucleotide sequence: TGTGCCAGCAGCTTGACTCGTCGGACACTTAATCCACAGGGCTACACCTTC. It translates to CASSLTRRTLNPQGYTF. The whole variable domain, filled in from reference TRBV5-6 and TRBJ1-2, reads DAGVTQSPTHLIKTRGQQVTLRCSPKSGHDTVSWYQQALGQGPQFIFQYYEEEERQRGNFPDRFSGHQFPNYSSELNVNALLLGDSALYLCASSLTRRTLNPQGYTFGSGTRLTVV.

CDR3 nucleotide sequence: TGTGCCAGCAGTTACTCGCCAGGATACACGGGACAGTACACAGATACGCAGTATTTT. Amino acids: CASSYSPGYTGQYTDTQYF. The chain employs TRBV6-2 or TRBV6-3 and TRBJ2-3, with 7 bases fitting TRBD1. V shed 0 bases, J shed 2 bases, and the junction held 14 bases outside the gene matches. CDR1 and CDR2 (germline): MNHEY, SVGEGT. The CDR3 contains 19 residues.

The V call is TRBV4-1, the J call TRBJ2-5; D might be TRBD2 (5 bases). The CDR3 totals 16 residues. The germline CDR1 and CDR2 sequences are MGHRA and YSYEKL. Deletions cut 1 base from V and 4 bases from J, with 16 bases between. The CDR3 DNA is TGCGCCAGCAGCCAAGGACCGACGCCACGGGGAGAGACCCAGTACTTC. Translation gives CASSQGPTPRGETQYF.

To note about this clone: This CDR3 is also generated by other DNA sequences in the sample. The J gene is TRBJ1-2, the V gene TRBV27, with TRBD1 matching 8 bases. CDR1 is MNHEY and CDR2 is SMNVEV in the germline V gene (reference sequence). The CDR3 totals 11 residues. V was pared by 6 bases and J by 8 bases, with 2 bases of the junction left unmatched. The CDR3 nucleotides are TGTGCCAGCAGCTCAGGGGGCGGCTACACCTTC. Translating it yields CASSSGGGYTF.

V usage is TRBV19 and J usage is TRBJ2-3; maybe TRBD1 (5 bases). In germline, CDR1 is LNHDA, CDR2 SQIVND (reference sequence). Trimming pared 3 bases from V and 6 bases from J, leaving 13 bases between. The CDR3 runs to 14 residues. DNA for the CDR3: TGTGCCAGTAGTATTCCCAGGGCCAGGGATACGCAGTATTTT. Encoded protein: CASSIPRARDTQYF.

The gene calls are TRBV5-1 and TRBJ2-5; 11 nucleotides align to TRBD2. Trimming cost V 5 bases and J 4 bases; bases outside gene matches: 7. This CDR3 has 15 amino acids. Looked up from germline, CDR1 is SGHRS and CDR2 is YFSETQ. The CDR3 protein is CASSYRLAGTETQYF. CDR3 coding DNA: TGCGCCAGCAGTTATAGACTAGCGGGGACAGAGACCCAGTACTTC.

This chain uses TRBV19 with TRBJ2-3, with D tentatively TRBD2 (6 bases). The germline V and J ends were trimmed by 7 bases and 0 bases, with 17 bases remaining between them. CDR1 and CDR2 from the germline V gene are LNHDA and SQIVND (reference sequence). CDR3 size: 16 residues. The CDR3 sequence: CASTTGLGISTDTQYF. The CDR3 DNA is TGTGCCAGTACCACGGGACTGGGGATTAGCACAGATACGCAGTATTTT.

There are many counts of this clone. CDR3 region: CASSSPWRDRVSSHEQFF. DNA for the CDR3: TGTGCCAGCAGTTCGCCGTGGAGGGACAGGGTGTCCAGCCATGAGCAGTTCTTC. The chain uses TRBV28 and TRBJ2-1, with 9 bases identical to TRBD1. J lost 8 bases, V lost 4 bases, and 18 bases had no gene match. CDR1 and CDR2 (germline): MDHEN, SYDVKM. There are 18 residues in the CDR3.

This clone has more than one count but fewer than ten. This chain links TRBV19 with TRBJ2-7; 7 positions agree with TRBD1. Trimming cost V 2 bases and J 7 bases; bases outside gene matches: 14. Germline loops: CDR1 LNHDA, CDR2 SQIVND (reference sequence). The CDR3 totals 16 residues. CDR3 protein: CASSIKEPGQTREQYF. CDR3 nucleotides: TGTGCCAGTAGTATAAAGGAGCCGGGACAGACAAGGGAGCAGTACTTC.

V is TRBV5-6 and J is TRBJ2-1; 9 bases align to TRBD1. The CDR3 loop spans 16 amino acids. Trimming took 1 base from V and 3 from J; bases not matched to a gene: 5. Germline-derived CDR1 and CDR2 are SGHDT and YYEEEE. CDR3: CASSLYRGQFYNEQFF. CDR3 sequence (DNA): TGTGCCAGCAGCTTGTACAGGGGGCAGTTCTACAATGAGCAGTTCTTC. Using reference TRBV5-6 and TRBJ2-1 for the parts outside the CDR3, the full variable domain is DAGVTQSPTHLIKTRGQQVTLRCSPKSGHDTVSWYQQALGQGPQFIFQYYEEEERQRGNFPDRFSGHQFPNYSSELNVNALLLGDSALYLCASSLYRGQFYNEQFFGPGTRLTVL.

This clone was seen a few times. The rearrangement joins TRBV5-5 to TRBJ1-5; tentative D call: TRBD1 (5 bases). The CDR3 is made up of 14 amino acids. V lost 3 bases, J lost 5 bases, and 12 bases lay in between. Germline V CDR1 and CDR2: SGHKS, YYEKEE (reference sequence). Here the CDR3 DNA reads TGTGCCAGCAGCTCCGACAGTTCCTATCAGCCCCAGCATTTT. Translated, it gives CASSSDSSYQPQHF.

The rearrangement links TRBV5-4 to TRBJ1-2; no reliable D call. Looked up from germline, CDR1 is SGHNT and CDR2 is YYREEE (reference sequence). V dropped 2 bases and J dropped 0 bases, with 11 bases sitting between them. CDR3 length: 15 residues. The CDR3 sequence: CASSFTASTNYGYTF. CDR3 bases: TGTGCCAGCAGCTTCACAGCATCAACTAACTATGGCTACACCTTC.

The chain couples TRBV11-2 to TRBJ2-3; the match to TRBD2 covers 11 bases. The germline CDR1 and CDR2 sequences are SGHAT and FQNNGV. This CDR3 contains 17 residues. V was clipped by 1 base and J by 0 bases; unmatched bases: 3. CDR3 in DNA: TGTGCCAGCAGCTTAGGACTAGCGGGGCCTAGCACAGATACGCAGTATTTT. Its translation: CASSLGLAGPSTDTQYF.

This chain uses TRBV7-2 with TRBJ1-5, with D uncertain. Germline V gene lookup returns CDR1 SGHTA and CDR2 FQGNSA. V lost 1 base and J 5 bases, leaving 12 bases between the germline ends. The CDR3 length is 15 residues. The CDR3 loop is CASSLVAGGDQPQHF. DNA of the CDR3: TGTGCCAGCAGCTTAGTCGCTGGCGGGGATCAGCCCCAGCATTTT. Filled out from reference TRBV7-2 and TRBJ1-5, the complete variable domain reads GAGVSQSPSNKVTEKGKDVELRCDPISGHTALYWYRQSLGQGLEFLIYFQGNSAPDKSGLPSDRFSAERTGGSVSTLTIQRTQQEDSAVYLCASSLVAGGDQPQHFGDGTRLSIL.

The J gene is TRBJ2-7, the V gene TRBV7-2; a weak D match, TRBD1 (5 bases). This CDR3 has 12 residues. Looked up from germline, CDR1 is SGHTA and CDR2 is FQGNSA. V was cut by 1 base and J by 5 bases, with 6 bases left in between. The CDR3 region is CASSLGGHEQYF. The CDR3 DNA is TGTGCCAGCAGCTTAGGGGGCCACGAGCAGTACTTC.

This clone was seen a few times. The chain joins TRBV18 to TRBJ2-7, with D possibly TRBD2 on 6 matching bases. This CDR3 region has 14 residues. The germline V gene has CDR1 KGHSH and CDR2 LQKENI. Trimming removed 3 bases at V and 6 bases at J, with 15 bases between. This CDR3 is CASSPSGLTGEQYF. CDR3 sequence (DNA): TGTGCCAGCTCACCTTCGGGACTCACTGGCGAGCAGTACTTC.

The rearrangement joins TRBV2 to TRBJ2-2, with D unclear. CDR1 is SNHLY, CDR2 FYNNEI, per germline. There are 14 residues in the CDR3. The V end was cut by 7 bases, the J end by 0 bases, with 9 bases between. The CDR3 bases are TGTGCCAGCATTCTTACAGCGAACACCGGGGAGCTGTTTTTT. This translates into CASILTANTGELFF. Based on the CDR3 plus reference TRBV2 and TRBJ2-2, the full variable domain is EPEVTQTPSHQVTQMGQEVILRCVPISNHLYFYWYRQILGQKVEFLVSFYNNEISEKSEIFDDQFSVERPDGSNFTLKIRSTKLEDSAMYFCASILTANTGELFFGEGSRLTVL.